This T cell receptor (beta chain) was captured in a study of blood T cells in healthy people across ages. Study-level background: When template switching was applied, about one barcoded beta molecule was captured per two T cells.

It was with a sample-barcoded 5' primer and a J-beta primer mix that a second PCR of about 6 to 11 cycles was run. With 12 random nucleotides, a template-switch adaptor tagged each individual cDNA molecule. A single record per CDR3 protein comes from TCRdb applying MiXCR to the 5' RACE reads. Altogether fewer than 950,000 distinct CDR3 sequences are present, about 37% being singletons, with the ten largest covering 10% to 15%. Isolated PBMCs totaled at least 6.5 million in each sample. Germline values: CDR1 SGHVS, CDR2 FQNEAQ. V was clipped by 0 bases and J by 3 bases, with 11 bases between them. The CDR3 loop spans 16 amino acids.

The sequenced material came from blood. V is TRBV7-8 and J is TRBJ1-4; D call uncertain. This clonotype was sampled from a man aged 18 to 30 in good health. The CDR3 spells CASSLARTLPNEKLFF. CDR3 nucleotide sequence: TGTGCCAGCAGCTTAGCGAGGACCCTCCCTAATGAAAAACTGTTTTTT.